This T cell receptor (beta chain) was found in a study of metastatic and nonmetastatic thyroid tumors. This clone counts as large (0.1 to 1%). What it binds is not known. Notes on the study in general: Relative to benign nodules, malignant thyroid tumors were reportedly characterized by significantly elevated TCR beta diversity in blood and tumor.

TCRdb redid the clone calls on the PCR reads using MiXCR. The table has roughly 4,700 clones, 30% to 35% seen once. V was trimmed by 5 bases and J by 8 bases, leaving 12 bases between them. The germline V gene has CDR1 LNHDA and CDR2 SQIVND (reference sequence). The CDR3 spans 13 residues. There were no patients who had received any treatment before thyroid surgery. This sequence joins TRBV19 and TRBJ2-2; D perhaps matches TRBD1 (6 bases). This sequence originates from a male donor with papillary thyroid cancer or a benign thyroid nodule (not recorded which). Some clones in this sample may be carry-over from other donors' samples. What was sequenced was adjacent normal tissue. CDR3 sequence (DNA): TGTGCCAGTAGTCAGGGGACGTCGGGGGAGCTGTTTTTT. Protein sequence: CASSQGTSGELFF.